Listed below are T cell receptor beta chains from one sample, sequenced in a study of T cell responses to AZD1222 COVID-19 vaccine. Using immunoSEQ multiplex PCR, the repertoire was profiled, and TCRdb retains in-frame clones only, with some absent. The table records approximately 120,000 clones, approximately 85% of them present only once. Sequencing used peripheral blood, obtained 28 days after the second AZD1222 dose. Receptors were obtained from an adult who received the AZD1222 COVID-19 vaccine. Both conserved end residues are part of each CDR3. The D gene is left open where the match is weak. Only part of the rows carry a size: once, few, many, or a class if the clone is expanded.

J	size	D	V	DNA	CDR3
TRBJ2-1	NA	TRBD1	TRBV6-5	TGTGCCAGCAGTTACCGGGGGACAGGGGTCAATGAGCAGTTCTTC	CASSYRGTGVNEQFF
TRBJ2-2	NA	NA	TRBV5-6	TGTGCCAGCAGCTTCATTTTGGAGAACACCGGGGAGCTGTTTTTT	CASSFILENTGELFF
TRBJ2-5	NA	TRBD1	TRBV29-1	TGCAGCGTCAAGGGGACAGGGGGCGAGGAGACCCAGTACTTC	CSVKGTGGEETQYF
TRBJ1-6	NA	NA	TRBV28	TGTGCCAGCAACCCGGACGGGCTTCGGACGCCCCTCCACTTT	CASNPDGLRTPLHF
TRBJ1-3	NA	NA	TRBV6-6	TGTGCCAGCAGTCCACGTACAGGGCTCGCTGGAAACACCATATATTTT	CASSPRTGLAGNTIYF
TRBJ2-1	NA	NA	TRBV5-1	TGCGCCAGCAGCTCCTCTGGCGGGGCCTCCTACAATGAGCAGTTCTTC	CASSSSGGASYNEQFF
TRBJ1-2	NA	TRBD1	TRBV3-1/TRBV3-2	TGTGCCAGCAGCCAAGGACAGGGAAGCGGCTACACCTTC	CASSQGQGSGYTF
TRBJ2-1	NA	NA	TRBV7-2	TGTGCCAGCAGCTTAAGCCAGGGGTCTTACAATGAGCAGTTCTTC	CASSLSQGSYNEQFF
TRBJ1-2	NA	TRBD1	TRBV7-2	TGTGCCAGCAGCTCTTCCGCCCCAAGGACAGGGGATGGCTACACCTTC	CASSSSAPRTGDGYTF
TRBJ1-5	NA	NA	TRBV7-9	TGTGCCAGCAGCCTAGAGGGGGGCCGCAATCAGCCCCAGCATTTT	CASSLEGGRNQPQHF
TRBJ2-7	NA	NA	TRBV3-1/TRBV3-2	TGTGCCAGCAGCCAATGGAACAGACCCTACGAGCAGTACTTC	CASSQWNRPYEQYF
TRBJ1-2	NA	NA	TRBV27	TGTGCCAGCAGTTCTCCATCGGACGGCCTGAGGGATGGCTACACCTTC	CASSSPSDGLRDGYTF
TRBJ1-2	NA	NA	TRBV5-1	TGCGCCAGCAGCTTTACCCGGGACCCCACCGATGGCTACACCTTC	CASSFTRDPTDGYTF
TRBJ1-4	NA	TRBD1	TRBV29-1	TGCAGCGCTCTGATCGGGACAGGGTCAACTATGCATGAAAAACTGTTTTTT	CSALIGTGSTMHEKLFF
TRBJ1-1	NA	NA	TRBV5-1	TGCGCCAGCAGCTTGGATCAGGGCTACACTGAAGCTTTCTTT	CASSLDQGYTEAFF
TRBJ1-5	NA	NA	TRBV2	TGTGCCAGCAGTGGGCAGGGCCCTAGCAATCAGCCCCAGCATTTT	CASSGQGPSNQPQHF
TRBJ1-1	NA	NA	TRBV5-5	TGTGCCAGCAGCTTGTTCGACTCGAACACTGAAGCTTTCTTT	CASSLFDSNTEAFF
TRBJ1-5	NA	NA	TRBV7-2	TGTGCCAGCAGCTCCCCGGTCGGGGGCTTTAATCAGCCCCAGCATTTT	CASSSPVGGFNQPQHF
TRBJ1-2	NA	NA	TRBV4-3	TGCGCCAGCAGCCAAGCCTTGGCGTCTAACTATGGCTACACCTTC	CASSQALASNYGYTF
TRBJ1-5	NA	TRBD1	TRBV24-1	TGTGCCACCAGTGACCCCGGGACAGGGGTTAATCAGCCCCAGCATTTT	CATSDPGTGVNQPQHF
TRBJ2-7	few	TRBD2	TRBV4-1	TGCGCCAGCAGCCAGGGGACTAGCGGGGGCAACTACGAGCAGTACTTC	CASSQGTSGGNYEQYF
TRBJ2-2	NA	NA	TRBV28	TGTGCCAGCAGTTTATCTACCGGGGAGCTGTTTTTT	CASSLSTGELFF
TRBJ2-7	NA	TRBD2	TRBV6-5	TGTGCCAGCAGTTCGCCGGGACTAAGTTACGAGCAGTACTTC	CASSSPGLSYEQYF
TRBJ1-1	NA	NA	TRBV5-1	TGCGCCAGCAGCTTAACGGGCTTGAACACTGAAGCTTTCTTT	CASSLTGLNTEAFF
TRBJ2-5	once	NA	TRBV5-4	TGTGCCAGCAGCTCAATGGCCCGGACAGATCAAGAGACCCAGTACTTC	CASSSMARTDQETQYF
TRBJ1-1	NA	NA	TRBV21-1	TGTGCCAGCAGCGAAACCCCGCGTGGAGTAGTCACTGAAGCTTTCTTT	CASSETPRGVVTEAFF
TRBJ2-2	NA	NA	TRBV7-3	TGTGCCAGCAGCTTCGGGGGTCGGGGAATAACCGGGGAGCTGTTTTTT	CASSFGGRGITGELFF
TRBJ1-2	NA	TRBD1	TRBV4-3	TGCGCCAGCAGCCAGGGACAGGGTTGGTATGGCTACACCTTC	CASSQGQGWYGYTF
TRBJ2-7	few	NA	TRBV6-6	TGTGCCAGCGTAGGGGCCGCGGGACAGAACTTC	CASVGAAGQNF
TRBJ2-1	few	TRBD2	TRBV7-9	TGTGCCAGCAGCTTAGGGTCGGGCCTAGCGGGGACCAATGAGCAGTTCTTC	CASSLGSGLAGTNEQFF
TRBJ2-7	few	TRBD2	TRBV29-1	TGCAGCGTTGACTTAGCGGGGGCTACCTACGAGCAGTACTTC	CSVDLAGATYEQYF
TRBJ2-4	once	NA	TRBV4-1	TGCGCCAGCAGCCCTACGTGGGCGGCCGGAATAGCCAAAAACATTCAGTACTTC	CASSPTWAAGIAKNIQYF
TRBJ1-1	NA	TRBD1	TRBV5-1	TGCGCCAGCAGCTGGACAGGGAGCGACACTGAAGCTTTCTTT	CASSWTGSDTEAFF